A single sample is the source of the 6 T cell receptor beta chains below, sequenced in a study of shared clonotypes between healthy human individuals. TCRdb keeps only in-frame clones here, not all; method: immunoSEQ multiplex PCR. Altogether around 2.3 million clones are present, approximately 94% being singletons, with the ten largest covering roughly 0.13%. The sequencing sample was made of naive CD4+ T cells sorted from blood. Subset of the sample: CD45RA+ positively selected. These receptors all stem from a man aged 18 to 29 in good health.

The chain uses TRBV6-5 and TRBJ2-3; 7 bases agree with TRBD1. Per the germline V gene, CDR1 is MNHEY and CDR2 is SVGAGI. CDR3 length: 13 amino acids. With V trimmed by 6 bases and J by 4 bases, 4 bases remained unmatched. The CDR3 here is CASRATGSDTQYF. The CDR3, as DNA: TGTGCCAGCAGAGCGACAGGGTCAGATACGCAGTATTTT.

This chain uses TRBV10-1 with TRBJ2-7; TRBD1 matches 9 bases. The CDR3 covers 14 residues. Trimming cost V 6 bases and J 2 bases; bases outside gene matches: 5. CDR1 and CDR2 from the germline V gene are WNHNN and SYGVQD (reference sequence). CDR3 region: CASSMDRGAYEQYF. The DNA of the CDR3 is TGCGCCAGCAGCATGGACAGGGGCGCCTACGAGCAGTACTTC.

This clone was counted only a few times. The CDR3 reads CASSFGDGSYGYTF. In DNA form, the CDR3 reads TGCGCCAGCAGCTTTGGGGACGGGAGCTATGGCTACACCTTC. This sequence joins TRBV5-1 and TRBJ1-2, with D possibly matching TRBD1 (5 bases). V lost 2 bases and J lost 4, with 12 bases in between. The CDR3 loop spans 14 amino acids. Per the germline V gene, CDR1 is SGHRS and CDR2 is YFSETQ.

The chain recombines TRBV30 with TRBJ1-2, with D hard to call. This CDR3 spans 13 amino acids. V was trimmed by 2 bases and J by 5 bases, leaving 12 bases between them. Germline CDR1 is GTSNPN and CDR2 is SVGIG (reference sequence). CDR3 sequence reads: CAWSLGRGYGYTF. CDR3 DNA: TGTGCCTGGAGTCTCGGTCGAGGATATGGCTACACCTTC.

The chain recombines TRBV14 with TRBJ2-3; maybe TRBD2 (6 bases). CDR3 length: 16 amino acids. CDR1 SGHDN and CDR2 FVKESK come from the germline V gene. V gave up 6 bases and J gave up 1 base, with 17 bases separating them. The CDR3 nucleotides are TGTGCCAGCAGTTTCAGACGGGGGAGTGGCACAGATACGCAGTATTTT. It is translated as CASSFRRGSGTDTQYF.

This clone was seen once. The rearrangement joins TRBV7-8 to TRBJ2-2; D possibly corresponds to TRBD2 (7 bases). The germline gives CDR1 SGHVS, CDR2 FQNEAQ. The length of the CDR3 is 15 residues. V was pared by 1 base and J by 5 bases, with 11 bases between. Here the CDR3 DNA reads TGTGCCAGCAGCTTAGAGGGGGGAGGGACCGGGGAGCTGTTTTTT. It specifies CASSLEGGGTGELFF.